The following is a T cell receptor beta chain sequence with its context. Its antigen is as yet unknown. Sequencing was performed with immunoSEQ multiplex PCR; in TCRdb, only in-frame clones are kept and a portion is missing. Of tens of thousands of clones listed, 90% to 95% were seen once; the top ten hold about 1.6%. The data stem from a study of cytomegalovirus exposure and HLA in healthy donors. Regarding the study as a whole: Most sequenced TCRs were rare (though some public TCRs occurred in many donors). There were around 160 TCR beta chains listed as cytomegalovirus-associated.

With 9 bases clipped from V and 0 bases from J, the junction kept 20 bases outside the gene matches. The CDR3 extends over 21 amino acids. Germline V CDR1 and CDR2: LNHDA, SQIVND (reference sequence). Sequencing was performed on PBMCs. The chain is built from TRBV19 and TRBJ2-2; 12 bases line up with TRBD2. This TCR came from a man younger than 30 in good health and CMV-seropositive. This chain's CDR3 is CARILPFTPGTSGPNTGELFF. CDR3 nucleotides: TGTGCCAGAATACTACCTTTTACTCCCGGGACTAGCGGGCCGAACACCGGGGAGCTGTTTTTT.